A single sample gave rise to the 7 T cell receptor beta chains below, sequenced in a study of regulatory T cells in long-lasting Graves disease. The authors built TCR beta libraries using iRepertoire HTBI primers and Arm-PCR of CDR3 regions. TCRdb fed the multiplex PCR reads into MiXCR, producing one record per CDR3 protein. There are roughly 380,000 distinct CDR3 sequences in the sample; over 15% occur only once, and 25% to 30% lies in the top ten. Time point defined: newly diagnosed GD, antithyroid drugs for less than 3 months. PBMCs provided the RNA from which the TCR library was made. This sample also appeared in a second study, on T cells in Graves' hyperthyroidism and ophthalmopathy.

This specimen consisted of peripheral blood mononuclear cells (PBMCs), obtained at new diagnosis, from a patient treated with antithyroid drugs. These receptor sequences come from a middle-aged man with Graves disease.

This clonotype has a count of ten or more. The V gene is TRBV7-9, the J gene TRBJ2-3, with 7 bases that match TRBD2. Germline CDR1 reads SEHNR; CDR2 reads FQNEAQ (reference sequence). J gave up 6 bases and V 6 bases, and 12 bases lay outside the gene matches. The CDR3 has 15 amino acids. The DNA for the CDR3 is TGTGCCAGCAGTTGGGAGGGGACCCGTCTTGATACGCAGTATTTT. As protein: CASSWEGTRLDTQYF.

The chain joins TRBV5-8 to TRBJ2-3; D gene ambiguous. Germline assignment: CDR1 SGHTS and CDR2 YDEGEE. The CDR3 loop spans 15 amino acids. Trimming removed 7 bases at V and 0 bases at J, with 15 bases between. CDR3 coding DNA: TGTGCCAGCGCCTCACGTGGTTCTAGCACAGATACGCAGTATTTT. Protein: CASASRGSSTDTQYF. Based on the CDR3 plus reference TRBV5-8 and TRBJ2-3, the full variable domain is EAGVTQSPTHLIKTRGQQATLRCSPISGHTSVYWYQQALGLGLQFLLWYDEGEERNRGNFPPRFSGRQFPNYSSELNVNALELEDSALYLCASASRGSSTDTQYFGPGTRLTVL.

This clonotype was seen many times. CDR3: CASSSGVKPTIYF. The CDR3 region has the DNA TGTGCCAGCAGTTCCGGGGTGAAACCCACCATATATTTT. The rearrangement links TRBV28 to TRBJ1-3, with D unresolved. V lost 4 bases and J 9 bases, leaving 13 bases between the germline ends. The length of the CDR3 is 13 residues. CDR1 MDHEN and CDR2 SYDVKM come from the germline V gene. Full variable domain (missing parts from reference TRBV28 and TRBJ1-3): DVKVTQSSRYLVKRTGEKVFLECVQDMDHENMFWYRQDPGLGLRLIYFSYDVKMKEKGDIPEGYSVSREKKERFSLILESASTNQTSMYLCASSSGVKPTIYFGEGSWLTVV.

In this sample, this clonotype turned up many times. The V call is TRBV28, the J call TRBJ1-5; 7 positions agree with TRBD1. The CDR3 spans 15 residues. The V and J ends lost 5 bases and 7 bases, in that order; junction bases with no gene match: 11. CDR1 MDHEN and CDR2 SYDVKM come from the germline V gene. The CDR3 region is CASSQTGTVRQPQHF. The CDR3 nucleotides read TGTGCCAGCAGTCAGACAGGGACAGTCAGGCAGCCCCAGCATTTT.

This clonotype was seen only a few times. This chain joins TRBV11-2 and TRBJ2-2; D unclear. Germline V lookup: CDR1 SGHAT, CDR2 FQNNGV. V was clipped by 0 bases and J by 5 bases, with 4 bases between them. The length of the CDR3 is 13 residues. CDR3 residues: CASSLDRTGELFF. The CDR3 bases are TGTGCCAGCAGCTTAGATCGTACCGGGGAGCTGTTTTTT.

V usage is TRBV20-1 and J usage is TRBJ2-1; TRBD2 matches at 9 bases. Germline V CDR1 and CDR2: DFQATT, SNEGSKA (reference sequence). Trimming cost V 4 bases and J 7 bases; bases outside gene matches: 8. The CDR3 consists of 14 residues. The CDR3 here is CSATERGARNEQFF. CDR3 sequence (DNA): TGCAGTGCTACGGAGCGGGGGGCCAGGAATGAGCAGTTCTTC.

The chain carries TRBV6-2 or TRBV6-3 and TRBJ2-1; D is unclear. There are 11 residues in the CDR3. CDR1 is MNHEY and CDR2 is SVGEGT in the germline V gene. V gave up 8 bases and J gave up 5 bases, with 7 bases separating them. The CDR3 loop is CASQMNNEQFF. The CDR3 DNA is TGTGCCAGCCAGATGAACAATGAGCAGTTCTTC.